The clone carrying this T cell receptor beta chain turned up a few times. Its specificity is not known. Each CDR3 protein gets one entry after TCRdb re-called the 5' RACE reads with MiXCR. This repertoire shows about 140,000 distinct CDR3 sequences, about 14% found once; its top ten account for about 27%. The data stem from a study of T-cell memory formation after mild COVID-19. The overall study: The study found TCR clusters largely donor specific. Notes on the study in general: The authors left the SARS-CoV-2 specificity of second-wave clones peaking on day 37 unconfirmed.

The TCR sequence derives from an adult woman who had mild COVID-19 (a few samples of this study predate the infection). Cell type and time point are not known. The sample taken for sequencing was PBMCs or a T cell subset sorted from them (not recorded which).

The CDR3 coding sequence is TGTGCCACCAGTGTTGGGACAGGGTCGTACCAGCCCCAGCATTTT. Translated: CATSVGTGSYQPQHF. The chain links TRBV24-1 to TRBJ1-5; 9 bases match TRBD1. Trimming took 5 bases from V and 7 from J; bases not matched to a gene: 8. Germline CDR1 is KGHDR and CDR2 is SFDVKD. The CDR3 has 15 residues.